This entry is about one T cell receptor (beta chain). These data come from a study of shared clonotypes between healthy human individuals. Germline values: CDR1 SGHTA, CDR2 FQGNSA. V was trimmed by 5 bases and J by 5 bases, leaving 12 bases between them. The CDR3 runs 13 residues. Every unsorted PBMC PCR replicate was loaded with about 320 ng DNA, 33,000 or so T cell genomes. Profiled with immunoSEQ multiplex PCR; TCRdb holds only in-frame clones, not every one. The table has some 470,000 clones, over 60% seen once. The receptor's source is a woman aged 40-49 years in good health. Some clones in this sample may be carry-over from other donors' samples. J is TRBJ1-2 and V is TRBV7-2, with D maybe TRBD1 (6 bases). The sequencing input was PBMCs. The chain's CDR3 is CASSRDRTYGYTF. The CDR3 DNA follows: TGTGCCAGCAGCCGCGACAGGACGTATGGCTACACCTTC.